This T cell receptor (beta chain) was identified during a study of graft-versus-host responses after intestinal transplantation. The study, taken as a whole, reports: Individuals who had graft-donor T cell macrochimerism had allografts that showed high graft-versus-host to host-versus-graft clonal ratios. Researchers found peak circulating GvH clone levels linked to early post-transplant HvG declines.

As regards this clone: Its antigen is unknown.

Here immunoSEQ multiplex PCR was the method, and the copy in TCRdb shows in-frame clones only, minus some. The sample holds tens of thousands of clones, about nine tenths seen once. The sample in question was unstimulated CD8+ T cells sorted from spleen or lymph node cells, obtained before intestinal transplant. The source of this sequence is a human donor who received an intestinal transplant.

Here the CDR3 DNA reads TGTGCCAGCAGCCCCCGACAGGGGGTATACAATGAGCAGTTCTTC. Translating gives CASSPRQGVYNEQFF. This chain links TRBV27 with TRBJ2-1, with 9 bases that match TRBD1. V was clipped by 6 bases and J by 4 bases; unmatched bases: 7. CDR1 is MNHEY, CDR2 SMNVEV, per germline (reference sequence). The CDR3 has 15 amino acids.